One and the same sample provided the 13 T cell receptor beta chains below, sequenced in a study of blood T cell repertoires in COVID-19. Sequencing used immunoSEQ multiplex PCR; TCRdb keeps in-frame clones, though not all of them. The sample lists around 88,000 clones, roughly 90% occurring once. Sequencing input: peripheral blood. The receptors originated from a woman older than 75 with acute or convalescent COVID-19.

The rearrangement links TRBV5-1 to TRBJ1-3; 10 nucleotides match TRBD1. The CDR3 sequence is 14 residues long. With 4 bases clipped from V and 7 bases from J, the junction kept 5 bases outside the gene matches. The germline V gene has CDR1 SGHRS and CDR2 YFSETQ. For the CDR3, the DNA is TGCGCCAGCAGCCAGGGACAGGGGATCAACACCATATATTTT. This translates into CASSQGQGINTIYF.

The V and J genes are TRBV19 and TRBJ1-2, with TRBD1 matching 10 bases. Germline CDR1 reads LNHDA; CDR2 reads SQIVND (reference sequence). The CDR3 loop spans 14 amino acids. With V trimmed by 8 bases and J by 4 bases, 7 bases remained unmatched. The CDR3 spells CASGRTGGTYGYTF. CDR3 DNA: TGTGCCAGTGGAAGGACAGGGGGAACCTATGGCTACACCTTC.

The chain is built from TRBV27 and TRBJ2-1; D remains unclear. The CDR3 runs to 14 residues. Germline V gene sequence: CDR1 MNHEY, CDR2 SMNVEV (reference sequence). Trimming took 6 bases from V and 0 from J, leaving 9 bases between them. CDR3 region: CASRFGSSYNEQFF. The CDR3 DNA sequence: TGTGCCAGCAGGTTTGGTAGCTCCTACAATGAGCAGTTCTTC.

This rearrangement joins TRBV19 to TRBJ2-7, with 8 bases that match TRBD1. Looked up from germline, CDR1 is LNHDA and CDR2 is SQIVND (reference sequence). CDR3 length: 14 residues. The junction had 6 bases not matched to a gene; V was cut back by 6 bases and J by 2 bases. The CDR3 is CASRQGGPPYEQYF. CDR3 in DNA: TGTGCCAGTAGACAGGGGGGACCACCCTACGAGCAGTACTTC.

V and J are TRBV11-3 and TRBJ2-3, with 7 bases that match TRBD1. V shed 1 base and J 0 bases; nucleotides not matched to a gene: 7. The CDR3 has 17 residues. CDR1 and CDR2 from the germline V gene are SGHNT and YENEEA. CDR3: CASSLGLGTASTDTQYF. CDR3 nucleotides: TGTGCCAGCAGCTTAGGTCTCGGGACAGCTAGCACAGATACGCAGTATTTT.

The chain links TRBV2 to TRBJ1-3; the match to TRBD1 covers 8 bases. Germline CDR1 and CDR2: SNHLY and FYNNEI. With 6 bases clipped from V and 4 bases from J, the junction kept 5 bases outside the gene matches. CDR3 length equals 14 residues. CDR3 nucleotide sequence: TGTGCCAGCAGGGGGACAGGCGCAGGAAACACCATATATTTT. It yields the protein CASRGTGAGNTIYF. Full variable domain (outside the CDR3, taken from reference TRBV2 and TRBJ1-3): EPEVTQTPSHQVTQMGQEVILRCVPISNHLYFYWYRQILGQKVEFLVSFYNNEISEKSEIFDDQFSVERPDGSNFTLKIRSTKLEDSAMYFCASRGTGAGNTIYFGEGSWLTVV.

The CDR3 is CAIRTTSTGPGHTGELFF. The CDR3 DNA follows: TGTGCCATCAGGACGACTTCGACAGGACCTGGACACACCGGGGAGCTGTTTTTT. The rearrangement links TRBV10-3 to TRBJ2-2; TRBD1 might be the D (6 bases). CDR3 size: 18 residues. V gave up 6 bases and J gave up 3 bases, with 23 bases separating them. Germline V lookup: CDR1 ENHRY, CDR2 SYGVKD.

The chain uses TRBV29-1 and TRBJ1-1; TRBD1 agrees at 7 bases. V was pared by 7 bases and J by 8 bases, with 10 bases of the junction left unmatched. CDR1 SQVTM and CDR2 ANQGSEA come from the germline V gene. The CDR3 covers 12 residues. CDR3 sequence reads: CSAQTGLSEAFF. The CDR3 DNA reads TGCAGCGCCCAGACAGGGCTTTCAGAAGCTTTCTTT.

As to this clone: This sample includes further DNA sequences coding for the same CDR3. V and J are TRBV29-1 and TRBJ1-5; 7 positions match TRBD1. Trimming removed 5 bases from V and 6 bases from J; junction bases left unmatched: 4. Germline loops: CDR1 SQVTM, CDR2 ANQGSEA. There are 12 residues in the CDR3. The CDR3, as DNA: TGCAGCGTTAGGGGGCAGGGTCAGCCCCAGCATTTT. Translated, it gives CSVRGQGQPQHF.

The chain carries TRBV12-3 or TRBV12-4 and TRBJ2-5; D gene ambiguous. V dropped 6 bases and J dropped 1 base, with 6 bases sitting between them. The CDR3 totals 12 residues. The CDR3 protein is CASSPFQETQYF. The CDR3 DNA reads TGTGCCAGCAGCCCGTTCCAAGAGACCCAGTACTTC.

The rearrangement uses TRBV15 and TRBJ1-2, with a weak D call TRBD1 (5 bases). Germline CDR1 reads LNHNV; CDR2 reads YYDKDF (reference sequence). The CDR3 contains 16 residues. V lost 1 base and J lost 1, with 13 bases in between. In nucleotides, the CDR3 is TGTGCCACCAGCAGAGGGTTCAGGGCACATAACTATGGCTACACCTTC. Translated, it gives CATSRGFRAHNYGYTF.

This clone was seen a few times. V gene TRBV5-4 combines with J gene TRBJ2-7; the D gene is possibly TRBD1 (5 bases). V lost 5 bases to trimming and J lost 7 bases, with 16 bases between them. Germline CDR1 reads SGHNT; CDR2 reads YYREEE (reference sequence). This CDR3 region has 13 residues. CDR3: CASSFVAGNEQYF. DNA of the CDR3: TGTGCCAGCAGTTTTGTCGCAGGGAATGAGCAGTACTTC.

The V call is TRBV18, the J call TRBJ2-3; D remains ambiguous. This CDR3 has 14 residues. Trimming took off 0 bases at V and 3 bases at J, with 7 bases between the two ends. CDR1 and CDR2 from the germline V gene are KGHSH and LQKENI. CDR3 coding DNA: TGTGCCAGCTCACCACCGTTTAATACAGATACGCAGTATTTT. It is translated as CASSPPFNTDTQYF. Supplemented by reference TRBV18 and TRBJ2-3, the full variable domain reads NAGVMQNPRHLVRRRGQEARLRCSPMKGHSHVYWYRQLPEEGLKFMVYLQKENIIDESGMPKERFSAEFPKEGPSILRIQQVVRGDSAAYFCASSPPFNTDTQYFGPGTRLTVL.